A selection of T cell receptor beta chains follows, all from one sample in a study of blood T cell repertoires in COVID-19. Only in-frame clones appear in the TCRdb table, and some are missing; sequencing was by immunoSEQ multiplex PCR. The repertoire has 200,000 to 300,000 clones, around 87% of them found once; the top ten carry around 2.5%. The specimen was peripheral blood. The receptors originated from a woman in her forties or fifties with acute or convalescent COVID-19. CDR3s include the opening cysteine and the closing phenylalanine or tryptophan. D genes are given only for firm matches. For some rows the clone size is stated as once, few or many, or as a class when expanded; others skip it.

d_call: TRBD1
j_call: TRBJ2-2
v_call: TRBV20-1
clone_size: -
cdr3_nt: TGCAGTGCTAGTCAGGGGGCCGGGGAGCTGTTTTTT
cdr3_aa: CSASQGAGELFF

d_call: -
j_call: TRBJ2-5
v_call: TRBV7-9
clone_size: -
cdr3_nt: TGTGCCAGCACCCACCCCCCAGATACAGAGACCCAGTACTTC
cdr3_aa: CASTHPPDTETQYF

d_call: TRBD1
j_call: TRBJ2-1
v_call: TRBV7-2
clone_size: -
cdr3_nt: TGTGCCAGCAGCTTAAGGATTCTACCGGGACAGGCCTCCTACAATGAGCAGTTCTTC
cdr3_aa: CASSLRILPGQASYNEQFF

d_call: TRBD2
j_call: TRBJ2-1
v_call: TRBV28
clone_size: -
cdr3_nt: TGTGCCAGCAGTCCAATGCGGGGACTAGCGGGAGGGCCCCGCGACAATGAGCAGTTCTTC
cdr3_aa: CASSPMRGLAGGPRDNEQFF

d_call: TRBD1
j_call: TRBJ1-2
v_call: TRBV6-5
clone_size: -
cdr3_nt: TGTGCCAGCAGTCGCTGGGACAGGACAAACTATGGCTACACCTTC
cdr3_aa: CASSRWDRTNYGYTF

d_call: -
j_call: TRBJ1-1
v_call: TRBV30
clone_size: -
cdr3_nt: TGTGCCTGGAGTATACAGGTGAACACTGAAGCTTTCTTT
cdr3_aa: CAWSIQVNTEAFF

d_call: -
j_call: TRBJ2-5
v_call: TRBV29-1
clone_size: -
cdr3_nt: TGCAGCGGTGACCCCCTAGCGATAGAGACCCAGTACTTC
cdr3_aa: CSGDPLAIETQYF

d_call: -
j_call: TRBJ1-2
v_call: TRBV4-2
clone_size: once
cdr3_nt: TGTGCCAGCAGCCAAGCCGGGGTAAACGGGGTCCCGCCTTACTTC
cdr3_aa: CASSQAGVNGVPPYF

d_call: TRBD1
j_call: TRBJ1-2
v_call: TRBV27
clone_size: -
cdr3_nt: TGTGCCAGCAGGACCTCAGGGGGCGATGGCTACACCTTC
cdr3_aa: CASRTSGGDGYTF

d_call: -
j_call: TRBJ1-5
v_call: TRBV27
clone_size: -
cdr3_nt: TGTGCCAGCAGTCCCCAGGGTACAAGCCAGCCCCAGCATTTT
cdr3_aa: CASSPQGTSQPQHF

d_call: -
j_call: TRBJ2-5
v_call: TRBV14
clone_size: -
cdr3_nt: TGTGCCAGCAGCGATAGAATATGGAGTGAGACCCAGTACTTC
cdr3_aa: CASSDRIWSETQYF

d_call: -
j_call: TRBJ2-7
v_call: TRBV5-6
clone_size: once
cdr3_nt: TGTGCCAGCAGCTTGGTGGTCTATCCGAAGGGGGGGGAGCAGTACTTC
cdr3_aa: CASSLVVYPKGGEQYF

d_call: TRBD1
j_call: TRBJ1-1
v_call: TRBV6-6
clone_size: -
cdr3_nt: TGTGCCAGCAGTCCCGGACAGGGGGCAAACCCGAGGACTGAAGCTTTCTTT
cdr3_aa: CASSPGQGANPRTEAFF

d_call: -
j_call: TRBJ1-1
v_call: TRBV7-2
clone_size: -
cdr3_nt: TGTGCCAGCAGCTTATTCGGGAAGAACACTGAAGCTTTCTTT
cdr3_aa: CASSLFGKNTEAFF

d_call: -
j_call: TRBJ2-7
v_call: TRBV27
clone_size: -
cdr3_nt: TGTGCCAGCAGTCCCGGAACTAGCCCCGGTTCCTACGAGCAGTACTTC
cdr3_aa: CASSPGTSPGSYEQYF

d_call: -
j_call: TRBJ2-1
v_call: TRBV18
clone_size: -
cdr3_nt: TGTGCCAGCTCACCTTACGCGGAGGGCTCCTACAATGAGCAGTTCTTC
cdr3_aa: CASSPYAEGSYNEQFF

d_call: TRBD1
j_call: TRBJ2-1
v_call: TRBV6-5
clone_size: -
cdr3_nt: TGTGCCAGCAGGCCGGGACAGCTATACAATGAGCAGTTCTTC
cdr3_aa: CASRPGQLYNEQFF

d_call: TRBD1
j_call: TRBJ1-2
v_call: TRBV7-2
clone_size: -
cdr3_nt: TGTGCCAGCAGCTTGCAGGGGGCGGACTATGGCTACACCTTC
cdr3_aa: CASSLQGADYGYTF

d_call: TRBD1
j_call: TRBJ2-1
v_call: TRBV7-8
clone_size: -
cdr3_nt: TGTGCCAGCAGTACAACCCAGGGGGTCCTAACCTACAATGAGCAGTTCTTC
cdr3_aa: CASSTTQGVLTYNEQFF

d_call: -
j_call: TRBJ2-7
v_call: TRBV6-5
clone_size: -
cdr3_nt: TGTGCCAGCCGTAGAAGCGAGCAGTACTTC
cdr3_aa: CASRRSEQYF

d_call: -
j_call: TRBJ1-2
v_call: TRBV7-8
clone_size: -
cdr3_nt: TGTGCCAGCAGCTTAATAGGGGGAGCTAACTATGGCTACACCTTC
cdr3_aa: CASSLIGGANYGYTF

d_call: -
j_call: TRBJ2-5
v_call: TRBV7-2
clone_size: -
cdr3_nt: TGTGCCAGCAGCCTGGGACTGCAAGAGACCCAGTACTTC
cdr3_aa: CASSLGLQETQYF